This T cell receptor (beta chain) comes out of a study of T cells in Graves' hyperthyroidism and ophthalmopathy. Researchers amplified the TCR beta CDR3 regions from RNA transcripts. HTBI primers were the set used in a first-round RT-PCR of the TCR CDR3. TCRdb processed the multiplex PCR reads anew with MiXCR; each CDR3 protein has one entry. The data show hundreds of thousands of distinct CDR3 sequences, with approximately 14% seen just once and roughly 10% held by the top ten. The study, taken as a whole, reports: Within blood appeared most thyroid clonotypes that had expanded above 0.001.

Concerning this clonotype itself: Its specificity is unknown.

Germline V gives CDR1 SEHNR, CDR2 FQNEAQ (reference sequence). The V segment lost 3 bases and the J segment 0 bases; nucleotides outside the gene matches: 9. The CDR3 covers 19 residues. Used for diagnoses were clinical symptoms, serum thyroxine and TRAb, thyroid ultrasound and orbital computed tomography. The authors took PBMCs from over 8.5 ml fresh peripheral blood. The sample comprised blood. This TCR came from a woman younger than 30 with Graves' hyperthyroidism. This chain links TRBV7-9 with TRBJ2-2, with TRBD2 matching over 11 bases. CDR3 loop: CASSLDFGTSGTNTGELFF. CDR3 coding DNA: TGTGCCAGCAGCTTGGATTTTGGGACTAGCGGAACGAACACCGGGGAGCTGTTTTTT.